What follows are 29 T cell receptor beta chains derived from one specimen sequenced in a study of blood T cell repertoires in COVID-19. Profiled with immunoSEQ multiplex PCR; TCRdb holds only in-frame clones, not every one. The table records about 74,000 clones, around 83% of them present only once. The source material was peripheral blood. Every receptor here comes from a man at least 80 years old with acute or convalescent COVID-19.

The chain joins TRBV14 to TRBJ2-2; weak D call: TRBD1 (6 bases). V was trimmed by 0 bases and J by 3 bases, leaving 14 bases between them. Per germline, CDR1 SGHDN and CDR2 FVKESK. CDR3 size: 17 residues. The CDR3 reads CASSQEGADLDTGELFF. CDR3 DNA: TGTGCCAGCAGCCAAGAGGGGGCAGATCTGGACACCGGGGAGCTGTTTTTT. The whole variable domain, remainder taken from reference TRBV14 and TRBJ2-2, is EAGVTQFPSHSVIEKGQTVTLRCDPISGHDNLYWYRRVMGKEIKFLLHFVKESKQDESGMPNNRFLAERTGGTYSTLKVQPAELEDSGVYFCASSQEGADLDTGELFFGEGSRLTVL.

The chain recombines TRBV5-1 with TRBJ1-1, with no clear D. The CDR3 runs to 15 residues. The germline gives CDR1 SGHRS, CDR2 YFSETQ. Deletions cut 2 bases from V and 1 base from J, with 12 bases between. CDR3 nucleotides: TGCGCCAGCAGCTTTCGGGGTGGAGAGAACACTGAAGCTTTCTTT. Its translation: CASSFRGGENTEAFF.

This clone was detected once. This rearrangement joins TRBV6-5 to TRBJ1-6; D gene unclear. Trimming pared 0 bases from V and 5 bases from J, leaving 5 bases between. The CDR3 spans 14 residues. Germline lookup yields CDR1 MNHEY and CDR2 SVGAGI. Here the CDR3 reads CASSYSTHNSPLHF. DNA of the CDR3: TGTGCCAGCAGTTACTCGACTCATAATTCACCCCTCCACTTT.

This clone was counted a single time. V gene TRBV19 combines with J gene TRBJ1-5, with a weak D call TRBD1 (6 bases). The CDR3 loop spans 15 amino acids. V was pared by 7 bases and J by 6 bases, with 19 bases between. CDR1 is LNHDA and CDR2 is SQIVND in the germline V gene (reference sequence). CDR3 DNA: TGTGCCAGTACTGCGGGGGGGCTCGGGAGTCAGCCCCAGCATTTT. Protein product: CASTAGGLGSQPQHF.

V usage is TRBV6-5 and J usage is TRBJ1-1; no definite D call. Germline lookup yields CDR1 MNHEY and CDR2 SVGAGI. The CDR3 is made up of 14 amino acids. Trimming cost V 1 base and J 11 bases, with 17 bases left between them. CDR3 region: CASSYYTSSGKAFF. The CDR3 DNA follows: TGTGCCAGCAGTTACTACACCAGTTCGGGGAAGGCTTTCTTT.

The chain couples TRBV7-3 to TRBJ1-1, with D maybe TRBD1 (6 bases). Trimming pared 4 bases from V and 4 bases from J, leaving 13 bases between. This CDR3 comprises 14 residues. Germline CDR1 is SGHTA and CDR2 is FQGTGA. The CDR3 nucleotides read TGTGCCAGCAGCTCACAGGGTCTGATCACTGAAGCTTTCTTT. Its translation: CASSSQGLITEAFF.

This clone has a handful of counts. This chain links TRBV3-1 (or the pseudogene TRBV3-2) with TRBJ2-1; TRBD2 might be the D (6 bases). Germline CDR1 reads LGHDT; CDR2 reads YNNKEL (reference sequence). CDR3 length: 15 amino acids. Trimming stripped 2 bases from V and 6 bases from J, with 14 bases between. The CDR3 nucleotides are TGTGCCAGCAGCCAAATAATCCAGGGAGGCAATGAGCAGTTCTTC. As protein: CASSQIIQGGNEQFF.

J is TRBJ1-5 and V is TRBV2; TRBD1 agrees at 8 bases. The CDR3 runs to 16 residues. Looked up from germline, CDR1 is SNHLY and CDR2 is FYNNEI. Trimming removed 7 bases from V and 4 bases from J; junction bases left unmatched: 12. The CDR3: CASKIDRGGRNQPQHF. Here the CDR3 DNA reads TGTGCCAGCAAGATTGACAGGGGAGGAAGAAATCAGCCCCAGCATTTT.

This chain connects TRBV19 to TRBJ2-5; D is perhaps TRBD1 (6 bases). From germline, CDR1 is LNHDA and CDR2 SQIVND (reference sequence). V lost 10 bases to trimming and J lost 2 bases, with 20 bases between them. The CDR3 totals 15 residues. The CDR3 loop reads CATKGTTGSQETQYF. CDR3 sequence (DNA): TGTGCCACCAAAGGGACCACAGGGTCTCAAGAGACCCAGTACTTC.

This clone was seen more than once but under ten times. The chain links TRBV6-1 to TRBJ2-1; D is perhaps TRBD1 (5 bases). The CDR3 runs to 15 residues. Germline CDR1 is MNHNS and CDR2 is SASEGT. V was pared by 2 bases and J by 9 bases, with 17 bases between. The chain's CDR3 is CASSEKGMYTGEQFF. In nucleotides, the CDR3 is TGTGCCAGCAGTGAAAAGGGGATGTATACAGGTGAGCAGTTCTTC.

This chain joins TRBV29-1 and TRBJ1-1; 8 positions agree with TRBD1. The V gene's germline CDR1 is SQVTM and CDR2 ANQGSEA. Trimming removed 5 bases from V and 3 bases from J; junction bases left unmatched: 8. The CDR3 has 14 residues. This CDR3 reads CSVRQGAGDTEAFF. The CDR3 region has the DNA TGCAGCGTTCGCCAGGGGGCCGGGGACACTGAAGCTTTCTTT. Full variable domain (rest looked up from reference TRBV29-1 and TRBJ1-1): SAVISQKPSRDICQRGTSLTIQCQVDSQVTMMFWYRQQPGQSLTLIATANQGSEATYESGFVIDKFPISRPNLTFSTLTVSNMSPEDSSIYLCSVRQGAGDTEAFFGQGTRLTVV.

This clone was recorded only once. The J gene is TRBJ1-6, the V gene TRBV27; D ambiguous. The CDR3 has 15 amino acids. Trimming took 6 bases from V and 8 from J, leaving 17 bases between them. Per the germline V gene, CDR1 is MNHEY and CDR2 is SMNVEV (reference sequence). The CDR3 DNA reads as TGTGCCAGCAGCCCGAAGCTAATGATGGATTCACCCCTCCACTTT. It specifies CASSPKLMMDSPLHF.

This chain uses TRBV19 with TRBJ1-1, with TRBD1 identical over 10 bases. The junction had 10 bases not matched to a gene; V was cut back by 5 bases and J by 7 bases. Per the germline V gene, CDR1 is LNHDA and CDR2 is SQIVND (reference sequence). The CDR3 spans 15 residues. Here the CDR3 reads CASSRGTGAFGEAFF. Here the CDR3 DNA reads TGTGCCAGTAGTCGTGGGACAGGGGCTTTTGGTGAAGCTTTCTTT.

The rearrangement links TRBV5-1 to TRBJ1-6; maybe TRBD1 (5 bases). This CDR3 contains 16 residues. The V end was cut by 1 base, the J end by 7 bases, with 15 bases between. CDR1 is SGHRS, CDR2 YFSETQ, per germline. The CDR3 here is CASSLLGGTGNSPLHF. The CDR3 nucleotides read TGCGCCAGCAGCTTGTTAGGCGGGACGGGAAATTCACCCCTCCACTTT.

The chain recombines TRBV5-4 with TRBJ2-2; 8 bases line up with TRBD2. The CDR3 consists of 16 residues. Unmatched junction bases numbered 7, after V lost 4 bases and J lost 2 bases. CDR1 and CDR2 from the germline V gene are SGHNT and YYREEE (reference sequence). The CDR3 coding sequence is TGTGCCAGCAGCGAACAGCGGGGGAGCAACACCGGGGAGCTGTTTTTT. Translation: CASSEQRGSNTGELFF.

The chain uses TRBV19 and TRBJ1-5; D not certain. V lost 8 bases to trimming and J lost 7 bases, with 18 bases between them. Germline lookup yields CDR1 LNHDA and CDR2 SQIVND (reference sequence). The CDR3 totals 14 residues. The CDR3 DNA follows: TGTGCCAGTGCCATGGGAGGAGTAGGGCAGCCCCAGCATTTT. Encoded protein: CASAMGGVGQPQHF. Combining the CDR3 with reference TRBV19 and TRBJ1-5 gives the whole variable domain DGGITQSPKYLFRKEGQNVTLSCEQNLNHDAMYWYRQDPGQGLRLIYYSQIVNDFQKGDIAEGYSVSREKKESFPLTVTSAQKNPTAFYLCASAMGGVGQPQHFGDGTRLSIL.

By sample fraction, this clone is medium-sized. The chain links TRBV2 to TRBJ1-5; D not certain. Germline V gene data show CDR1 as SNHLY and CDR2 as FYNNEI. This CDR3 spans 13 amino acids. V shed 3 bases and J shed 6 bases, with 9 bases lying between them. CDR3 residues: CASSDGGIQPQHF. DNA of the CDR3: TGTGCCAGCAGTGATGGAGGGATTCAGCCCCAGCATTTT.

The rearrangement links TRBV11-1 to TRBJ1-1; 10 bases line up with TRBD1. CDR1 is SGHAT, CDR2 FQDESV, per germline (reference sequence). With V trimmed by 5 bases and J by 5 bases, 5 bases remained unmatched. This CDR3 is 14 amino acids long. The DNA for the CDR3 is TGTGCCAGCAGCCCCAGGACAGGGGGGACTGAAGCTTTCTTT. Protein product: CASSPRTGGTEAFF.

J is TRBJ1-1 and V is TRBV2; D unresolved. The CDR3 extends over 14 amino acids. V dropped 4 bases and J dropped 1 base, with 10 bases sitting between them. Germline values: CDR1 SNHLY, CDR2 FYNNEI. DNA for the CDR3: TGTGCCAGCAGTGGTCAGGTTTCGAACACTGAAGCTTTCTTT. It yields the protein CASSGQVSNTEAFF.

The V call is TRBV10-1, the J call TRBJ2-5; the D gene is possibly TRBD1 (6 bases). Germline CDR1 is WNHNN and CDR2 is SYGVQD (reference sequence). The germline V and J ends were trimmed by 6 bases and 2 bases, with 10 bases remaining between them. This CDR3 has 13 amino acids. The chain's CDR3 is CASSPGEQETQYF. CDR3 nucleotides: TGCGCCAGCAGCCCAGGGGAACAAGAGACCCAGTACTTC.

The chain uses TRBV28 and TRBJ2-7, with D possibly being TRBD1 (5 bases). Between the trimmed V and J ends, which lost 6 bases and 0 bases, there was a span of 12 bases. The CDR3 has 14 residues. CDR1 is MDHEN and CDR2 is SYDVKM in the germline V gene. DNA for the CDR3: TGTGCCAGCAGACCGGACACGAGCTCCTACGAGCAGTACTTC. Amino acids: CASRPDTSSYEQYF.

The chain combines TRBV7-3 with TRBJ1-6; D uncertain. Germline V gene data show CDR1 as SGHTA and CDR2 as FQGTGA. V shed 4 bases and J shed 7 bases, with 8 bases lying between them. The CDR3 runs 13 residues. CDR3 amino acids: CASSWARNSPLHF. CDR3 DNA: TGTGCCAGCAGCTGGGCCCGGAATTCACCCCTCCACTTT.

The genes are TRBV18 and TRBJ1-2, with TRBD1 as a possible D gene (6 bases). The CDR3 contains 13 residues. Germline V gene data show CDR1 as KGHSH and CDR2 as LQKENI. Trimming left V 4 bases short and J 1 base short, with 7 bases between. For the CDR3, the DNA is TGTGCCAGCTCACAGGACAGTAACTATGGCTACACCTTC. This gives the protein CASSQDSNYGYTF.

A few counts support this clone. The chain has TRBV18 and TRBJ2-6, with D possibly being TRBD2 (6 bases). V was shortened by 3 bases and J by 4 bases, with 16 bases between the two germline ends. The CDR3 covers 17 residues. Germline values: CDR1 KGHSH, CDR2 LQKENI. Written as DNA, the CDR3 is TGTGCCAGCTCACCGAGGGACTCCAGTACCGGGGCCAACGTCCTGACTTTC. Translation gives CASSPRDSSTGANVLTF.

This clone was seen at least ten times. The chain links TRBV4-1 to TRBJ1-6; weak D call: TRBD1 (6 bases). The V gene's germline CDR1 is MGHRA and CDR2 YSYEKL. V lost 0 bases and J lost 2, with 11 bases in between. The CDR3 is 17 residues long. The CDR3 nucleotides are TGCGCCAGCAGCCAAGAAAACAGGGTAACCTATAATTCACCCCTCCACTTT. Translating it yields CASSQENRVTYNSPLHF.

The rearrangement uses TRBV3-1 (or the pseudogene TRBV3-2) and TRBJ1-6; no firm D call. Germline V gene data show CDR1 as LGHDT and CDR2 as YNNKEL (reference sequence). V was cut by 5 bases and J by 5 bases, with 19 bases left in between. CDR3 size: 17 residues. The CDR3 is CASSGREIGTHNSPLHF. The CDR3, as DNA: TGTGCCAGCAGCGGGAGGGAAATAGGAACCCATAATTCACCCCTCCACTTT.

J is TRBJ2-1 and V is TRBV5-5; D is undetermined. The CDR3 length is 13 residues. CDR1 is SGHKS, CDR2 YYEKEE, per germline (reference sequence). V dropped 1 base and J dropped 7 bases, with 9 bases sitting between them. For the CDR3, the DNA is TGTGCCAGCAGCTTGTTTCGTATGAATGAGCAGTTCTTC. This translates into CASSLFRMNEQFF. The full variable domain, its missing parts supplied by reference TRBV5-5 and TRBJ2-1, is DAGVTQSPTHLIKTRGQQVTLRCSPISGHKSVSWYQQVLGQGPQFIFQYYEKEERGRGNFPDRFSARQFPNYSSELNVNALLLGDSALYLCASSLFRMNEQFFGPGTRLTVL.

The rearrangement links TRBV18 to TRBJ1-1; D might be TRBD1 (6 bases). Trimming took 3 bases from V and 0 from J, leaving 8 bases between them. This CDR3 contains 14 residues. Germline V gene data show CDR1 as KGHSH and CDR2 as LQKENI. CDR3 loop: CASSPQGMNTEAFF. Written as DNA, the CDR3 is TGTGCCAGCTCACCCCAGGGGATGAACACTGAAGCTTTCTTT.

The chain is built from TRBV9 and TRBJ1-1, with 8 bases that match TRBD1. The CDR3 length is 15 residues. CDR1 and CDR2 (germline): SGDLS, YYNGEE. V gave up 10 bases and J gave up 5 bases; unmatched junction bases: 16. CDR3 sequence reads: CAAAGDRRIWTEAFF. The CDR3 bases are TGTGCCGCGGCAGGGGACAGGAGGATTTGGACTGAAGCTTTCTTT.